This T cell receptor (beta chain) was obtained from a study of CD8 T cells in ankylosing spondylitis. Study-wide findings and caveats: The study looked at matched synovial fluid samples from ankylosing spondylitis patients. Disease-linked clones were reported to be significantly enriched there.

CDR3 size: 14 residues. Germline V gives CDR1 SGHNT, CDR2 YENEEA. V shed 5 bases and J shed 5 bases, with 12 bases lying between them. TCRdb redid the calling of the 5' RACE reads with MiXCR, one entry per CDR3 protein. The sample holds about 130,000 distinct CDR3 sequences, 11% seen once. This clonotype was seen many times. Its cognate antigen is unknown. Sequenced input: blood, either unsorted or a sorted T cell fraction (not recorded which). The chain has TRBV11-3 and TRBJ2-2; D tentatively fits TRBD1 or TRBD2 (5 bases each). The sequence derives from a female donor with ankylosing spondylitis or in good health (not recorded which). The CDR3 nucleotides are TGTGCCAGCAGCCCAGGGACCCGGACCGGGGAGCTGTTTTTT. Its translation is CASSPGTRTGELFF.